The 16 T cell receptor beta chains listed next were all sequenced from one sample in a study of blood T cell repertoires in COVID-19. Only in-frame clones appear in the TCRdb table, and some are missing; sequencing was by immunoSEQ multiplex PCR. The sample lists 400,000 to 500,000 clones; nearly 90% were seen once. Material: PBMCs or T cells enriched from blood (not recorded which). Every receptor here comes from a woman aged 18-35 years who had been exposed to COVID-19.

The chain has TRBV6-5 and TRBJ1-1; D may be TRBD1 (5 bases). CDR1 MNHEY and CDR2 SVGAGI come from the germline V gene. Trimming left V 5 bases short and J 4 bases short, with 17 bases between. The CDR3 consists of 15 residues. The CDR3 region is CASSPPPGRGTEAFF. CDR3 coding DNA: TGTGCCAGCAGTCCCCCTCCAGGGCGGGGCACTGAAGCTTTCTTT.

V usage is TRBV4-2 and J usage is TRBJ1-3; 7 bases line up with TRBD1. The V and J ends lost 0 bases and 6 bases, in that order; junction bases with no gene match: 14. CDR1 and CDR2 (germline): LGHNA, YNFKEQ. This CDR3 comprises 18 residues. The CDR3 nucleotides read TGTGCCAGCAGCCAAGATCTCAGGGGGGACTGGTCGGAAAACACCATATATTTT. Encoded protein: CASSQDLRGDWSENTIYF.

The CDR3 DNA is TGTGCCAGCAGCCAGGACAGGGGGGAAGATACGCAGTATTTT. Translation gives CASSQDRGEDTQYF. The chain combines TRBV7-6 with TRBJ2-3, with TRBD1 matching 10 bases. The germline gives CDR1 SGHVS, CDR2 FNYEAQ. Trimming at V came to 5 bases and at J to 5 bases, leaving 4 bases not matched to a gene. This CDR3 comprises 14 residues. The complete variable domain, with remaining parts taken from reference TRBV7-6 and TRBJ2-3, reads GAGVSQSPRYKVTKRGQDVALRCDPISGHVSLYWYRQALGQGPEFLTYFNYEAQQDKSGLPNDRFSAERPEGSISTLTIQRTEQRDSAMYRCASSQDRGEDTQYFGPGTRLTVL.

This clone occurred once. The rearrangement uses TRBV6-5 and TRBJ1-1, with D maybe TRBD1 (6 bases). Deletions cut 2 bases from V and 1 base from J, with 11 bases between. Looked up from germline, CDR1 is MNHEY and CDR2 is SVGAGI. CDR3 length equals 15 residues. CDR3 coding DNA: TGTGCCAGCAGTTACGACTCCAGGGGGAACACTGAAGCTTTCTTT. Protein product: CASSYDSRGNTEAFF.

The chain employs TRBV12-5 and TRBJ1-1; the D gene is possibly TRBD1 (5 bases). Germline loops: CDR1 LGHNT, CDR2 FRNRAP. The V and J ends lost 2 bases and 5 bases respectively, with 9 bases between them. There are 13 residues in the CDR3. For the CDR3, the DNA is TGTGCTAGTGGTTTGAACGGGGGAACTGAAGCTTTCTTT. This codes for CASGLNGGTEAFF.

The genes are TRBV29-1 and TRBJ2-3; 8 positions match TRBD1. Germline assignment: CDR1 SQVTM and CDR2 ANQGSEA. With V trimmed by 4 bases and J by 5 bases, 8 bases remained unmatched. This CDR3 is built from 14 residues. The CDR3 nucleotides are TGCAGCGTTGTTCTCCCAGGGGGCAGAGATACGCAGTATTTT. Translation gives CSVVLPGGRDTQYF.

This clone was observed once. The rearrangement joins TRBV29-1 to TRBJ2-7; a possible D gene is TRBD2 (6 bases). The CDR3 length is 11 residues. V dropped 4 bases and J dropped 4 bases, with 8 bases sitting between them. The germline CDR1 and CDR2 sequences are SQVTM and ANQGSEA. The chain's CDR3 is CSVVGGYEQYF. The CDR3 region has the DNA TGCAGCGTTGTGGGGGGATACGAGCAGTACTTC.

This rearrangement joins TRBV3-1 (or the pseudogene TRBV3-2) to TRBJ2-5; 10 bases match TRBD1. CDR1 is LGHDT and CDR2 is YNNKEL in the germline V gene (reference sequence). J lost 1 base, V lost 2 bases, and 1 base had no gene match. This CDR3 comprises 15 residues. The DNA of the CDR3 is TGTGCCAGCAGCCAAAGGACAGGGGGCCAAGAGACCCAGTACTTC. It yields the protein CASSQRTGGQETQYF.

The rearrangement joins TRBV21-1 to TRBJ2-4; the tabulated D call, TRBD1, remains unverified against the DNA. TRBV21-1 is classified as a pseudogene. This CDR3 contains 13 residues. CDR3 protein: CASRGQGKNIQYF. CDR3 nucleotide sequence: TGTGCCAGCCGCGGACAGGGTAAAAACATTCAGTACTTC.

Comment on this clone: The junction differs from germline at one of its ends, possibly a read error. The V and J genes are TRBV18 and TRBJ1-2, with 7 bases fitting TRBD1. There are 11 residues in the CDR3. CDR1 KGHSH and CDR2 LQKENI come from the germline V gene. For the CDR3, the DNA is TGTGCCAGCTCTTCCGGGACAGAAAATTTTTTC. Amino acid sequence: CASSSGTENFF.

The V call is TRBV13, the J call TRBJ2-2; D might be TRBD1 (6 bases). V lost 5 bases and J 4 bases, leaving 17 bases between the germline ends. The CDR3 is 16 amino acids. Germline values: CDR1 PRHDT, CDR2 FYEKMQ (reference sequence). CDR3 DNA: TGTGCCAGCAGCCCTAGGACAGTTCTAGGCACCGGGGAGCTGTTTTTT. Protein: CASSPRTVLGTGELFF.

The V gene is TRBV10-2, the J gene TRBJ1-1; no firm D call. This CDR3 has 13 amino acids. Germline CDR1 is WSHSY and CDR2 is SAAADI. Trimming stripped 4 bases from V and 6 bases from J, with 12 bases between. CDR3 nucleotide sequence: TGCGCCAGCAGTGCCCAACGGGAGGCTGAAGCTTTCTTT. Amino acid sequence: CASSAQREAEAFF.

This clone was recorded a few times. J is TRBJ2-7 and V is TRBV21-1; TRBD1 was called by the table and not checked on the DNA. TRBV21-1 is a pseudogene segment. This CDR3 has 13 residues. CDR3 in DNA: TGTGCCAGCGGAAGAAGGGACAGATGCGAGCAGTACTTC. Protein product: CASGRRDRCEQYF.

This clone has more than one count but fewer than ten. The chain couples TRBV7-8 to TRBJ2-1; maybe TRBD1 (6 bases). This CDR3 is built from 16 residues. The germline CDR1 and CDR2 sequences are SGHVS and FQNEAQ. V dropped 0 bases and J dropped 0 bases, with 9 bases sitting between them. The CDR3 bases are TGTGCCAGCAGCTTAGCGGGGGCGAACTCCTACAATGAGCAGTTCTTC. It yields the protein CASSLAGANSYNEQFF. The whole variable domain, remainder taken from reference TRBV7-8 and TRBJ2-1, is GAGVSQSPRYKVAKRGQDVALRCDPISGHVSLFWYQQALGQGPEFLTYFQNEAQLDKSGLPSDRFFAERPEGSVSTLKIQRTQQEDSAVYLCASSLAGANSYNEQFFGPGTRLTVL.

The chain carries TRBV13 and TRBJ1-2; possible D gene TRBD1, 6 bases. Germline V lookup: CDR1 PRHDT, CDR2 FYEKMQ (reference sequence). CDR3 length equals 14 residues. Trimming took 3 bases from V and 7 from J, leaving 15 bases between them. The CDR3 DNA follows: TGTGCCAGCAGCTTCGGGACACTCGGCGGTGGCTACACCTTC. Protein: CASSFGTLGGGYTF.

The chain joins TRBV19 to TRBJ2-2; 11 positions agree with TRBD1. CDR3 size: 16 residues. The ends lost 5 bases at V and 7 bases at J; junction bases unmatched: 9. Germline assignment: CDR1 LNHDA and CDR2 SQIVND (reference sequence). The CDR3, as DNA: TGTGCCAGTAGTCCACCGGGACAGGGGGTAGGCGGGGAGCTGTTTTTT. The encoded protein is CASSPPGQGVGGELFF.